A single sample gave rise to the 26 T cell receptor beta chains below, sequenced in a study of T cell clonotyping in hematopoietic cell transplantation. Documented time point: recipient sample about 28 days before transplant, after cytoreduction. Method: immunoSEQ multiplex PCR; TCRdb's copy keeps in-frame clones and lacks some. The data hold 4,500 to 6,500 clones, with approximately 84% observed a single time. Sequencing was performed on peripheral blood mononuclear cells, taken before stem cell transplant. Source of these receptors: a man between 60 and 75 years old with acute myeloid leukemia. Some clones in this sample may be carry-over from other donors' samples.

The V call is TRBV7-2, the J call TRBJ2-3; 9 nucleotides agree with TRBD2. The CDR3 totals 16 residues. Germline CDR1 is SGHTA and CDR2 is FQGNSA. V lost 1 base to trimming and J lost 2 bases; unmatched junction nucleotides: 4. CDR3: CASSLVGTSNTDTQYF. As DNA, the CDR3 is TGTGCCAGCAGCTTAGTAGGGACTAGCAACACAGATACGCAGTATTTT.

CDR3 amino acids: CAWTPGGTQPQHF. The CDR3 nucleotides are TGTGCCTGGACTCCCGGAGGGACTCAGCCCCAGCATTTT. J is TRBJ1-5 and V is TRBV30, with D maybe TRBD1 (5 bases). The V end lost 4 bases, the J end lost 6 bases, and 13 bases lay between the germline ends. The germline V gene encodes CDR1 GTSNPN and CDR2 SVGIG (reference sequence). This CDR3 contains 13 residues.

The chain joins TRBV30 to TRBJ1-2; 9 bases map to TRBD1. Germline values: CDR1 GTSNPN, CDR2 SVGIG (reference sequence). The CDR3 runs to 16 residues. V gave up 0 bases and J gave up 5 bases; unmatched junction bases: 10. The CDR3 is CAWSVLYPGTGYGYTF. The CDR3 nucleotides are TGTGCCTGGAGTGTACTATACCCAGGGACAGGGTATGGCTACACCTTC. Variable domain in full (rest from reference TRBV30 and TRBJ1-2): SQTIHQWPATLVQPVGSPLSLECTVEGTSNPNLYWYRQAAGRGLQLLFYSVGIGQISSEVPQNLSASRPQDRQFILSSKKLLLSDSGFYLCAWSVLYPGTGYGYTFGSGTRLTVV.

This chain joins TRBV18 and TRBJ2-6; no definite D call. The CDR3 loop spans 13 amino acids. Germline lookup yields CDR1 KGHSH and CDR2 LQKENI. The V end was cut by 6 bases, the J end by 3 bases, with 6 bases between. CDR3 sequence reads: CASSPDGANVLTF. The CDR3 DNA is TGTGCCAGCTCTCCCGATGGGGCCAACGTCCTGACTTTC.

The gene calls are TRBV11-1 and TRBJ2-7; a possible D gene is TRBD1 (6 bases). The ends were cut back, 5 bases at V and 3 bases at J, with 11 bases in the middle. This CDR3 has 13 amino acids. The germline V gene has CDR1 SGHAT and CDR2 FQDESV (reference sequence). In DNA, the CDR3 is TGTGCCAGCAGCCACCGACAGGACTACGAGCAGTACTTC. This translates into CASSHRQDYEQYF.

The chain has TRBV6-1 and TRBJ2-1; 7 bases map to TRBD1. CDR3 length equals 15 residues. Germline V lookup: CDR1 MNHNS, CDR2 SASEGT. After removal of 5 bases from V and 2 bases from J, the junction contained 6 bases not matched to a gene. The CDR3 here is CASSTSGTAYNEQFF. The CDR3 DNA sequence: TGTGCCAGCAGTACATCCGGGACAGCCTACAATGAGCAGTTCTTC.

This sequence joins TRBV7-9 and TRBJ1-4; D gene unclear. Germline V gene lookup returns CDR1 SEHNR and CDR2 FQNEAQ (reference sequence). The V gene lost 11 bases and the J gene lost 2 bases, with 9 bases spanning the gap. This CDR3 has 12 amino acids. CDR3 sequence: CAGGRTNEKLFF. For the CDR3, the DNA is TGTGCCGGAGGGAGGACTAATGAAAAACTGTTTTTT.

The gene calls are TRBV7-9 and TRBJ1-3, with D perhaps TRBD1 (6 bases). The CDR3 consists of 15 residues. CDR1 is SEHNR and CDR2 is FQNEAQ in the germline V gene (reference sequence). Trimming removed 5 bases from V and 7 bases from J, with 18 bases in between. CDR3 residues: CASSQQGSLRNTIYF. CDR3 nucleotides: TGTGCCAGCAGCCAACAGGGCTCCCTACGGAACACCATATATTTT.

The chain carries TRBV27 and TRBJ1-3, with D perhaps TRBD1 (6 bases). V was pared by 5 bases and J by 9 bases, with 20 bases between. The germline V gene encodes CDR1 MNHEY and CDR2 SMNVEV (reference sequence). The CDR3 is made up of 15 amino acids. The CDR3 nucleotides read TGTGCCAGCAGTGCCTACAGGGACCCTAGTAGCACCATATATTTT. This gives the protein CASSAYRDPSSTIYF.

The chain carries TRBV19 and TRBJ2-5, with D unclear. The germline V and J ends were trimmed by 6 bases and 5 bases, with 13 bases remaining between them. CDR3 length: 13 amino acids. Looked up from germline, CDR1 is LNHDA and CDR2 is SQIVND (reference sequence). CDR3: CASSRPGLETQYF. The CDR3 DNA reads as TGTGCCAGTAGCCGACCCGGGCTGGAGACCCAGTACTTC.

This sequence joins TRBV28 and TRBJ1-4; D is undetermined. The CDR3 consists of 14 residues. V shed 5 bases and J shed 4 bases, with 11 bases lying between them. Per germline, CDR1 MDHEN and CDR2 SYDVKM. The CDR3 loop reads CASSPQVNNEKLFF. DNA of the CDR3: TGTGCCAGCAGTCCCCAGGTGAATAATGAAAAACTGTTTTTT.

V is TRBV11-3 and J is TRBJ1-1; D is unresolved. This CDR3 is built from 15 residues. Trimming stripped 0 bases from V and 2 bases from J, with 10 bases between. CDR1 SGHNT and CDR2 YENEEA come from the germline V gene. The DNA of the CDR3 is TGTGCCAGCAGCTTAGATCGGGGTTTTAACACTGAAGCTTTCTTT. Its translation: CASSLDRGFNTEAFF.

The CDR3 loop is CASREQGYEQYF. The CDR3 DNA is TGCGCCAGCAGGGAACAGGGTTACGAGCAGTACTTC. This chain connects TRBV5-1 to TRBJ2-7; D perhaps matches TRBD1 (6 bases). The CDR3 is 12 residues long. CDR1 SGHRS and CDR2 YFSETQ come from the germline V gene. With 5 bases removed from V and 4 bases from J, the gap between germline ends came to 10 bases.

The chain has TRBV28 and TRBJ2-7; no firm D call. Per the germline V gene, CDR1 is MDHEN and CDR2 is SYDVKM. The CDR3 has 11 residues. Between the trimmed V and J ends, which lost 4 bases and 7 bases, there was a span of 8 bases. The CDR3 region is CASSSRGEQYF. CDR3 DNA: TGTGCCAGCAGTTCCCGTGGGGAGCAGTACTTC.

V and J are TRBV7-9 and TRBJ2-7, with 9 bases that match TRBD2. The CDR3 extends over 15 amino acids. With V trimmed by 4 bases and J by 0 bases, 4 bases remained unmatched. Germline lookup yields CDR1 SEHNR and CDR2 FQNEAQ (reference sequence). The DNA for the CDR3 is TGTGCCAGCAGCTACCTAGCGGGACGCTCCTACGAGCAGTACTTC. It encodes CASSYLAGRSYEQYF.

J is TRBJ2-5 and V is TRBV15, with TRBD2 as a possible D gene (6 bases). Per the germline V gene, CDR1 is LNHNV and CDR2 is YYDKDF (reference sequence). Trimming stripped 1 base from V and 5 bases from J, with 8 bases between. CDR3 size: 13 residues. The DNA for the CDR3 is TGTGCCACCAGCAGAGCCGCGGGGGAGACCCAGTACTTC. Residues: CATSRAAGETQYF.

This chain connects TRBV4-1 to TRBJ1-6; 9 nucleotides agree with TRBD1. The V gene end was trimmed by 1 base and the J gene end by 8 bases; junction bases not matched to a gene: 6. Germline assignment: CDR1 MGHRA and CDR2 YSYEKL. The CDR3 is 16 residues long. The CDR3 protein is CASSQGDGTGYSPLHF. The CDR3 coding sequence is TGCGCCAGCAGCCAAGGTGACGGGACAGGGTATTCACCCCTCCACTTT.

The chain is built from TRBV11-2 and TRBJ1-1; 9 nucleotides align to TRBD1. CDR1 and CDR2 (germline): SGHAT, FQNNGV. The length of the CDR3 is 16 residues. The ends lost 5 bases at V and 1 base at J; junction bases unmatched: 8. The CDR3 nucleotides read TGTGCCAGCAGCACTCGGACAGGGGCGAAGAACACTGAAGCTTTCTTT. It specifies CASSTRTGAKNTEAFF.

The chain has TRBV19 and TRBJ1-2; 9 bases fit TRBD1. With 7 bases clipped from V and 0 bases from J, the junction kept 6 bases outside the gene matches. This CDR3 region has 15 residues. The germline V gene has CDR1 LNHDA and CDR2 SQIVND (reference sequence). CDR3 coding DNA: TGTGCCAGTACCCGACAGGGGGTCCCTAACTATGGCTACACCTTC. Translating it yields CASTRQGVPNYGYTF. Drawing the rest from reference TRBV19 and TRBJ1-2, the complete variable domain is DGGITQSPKYLFRKEGQNVTLSCEQNLNHDAMYWYRQDPGQGLRLIYYSQIVNDFQKGDIAEGYSVSREKKESFPLTVTSAQKNPTAFYLCASTRQGVPNYGYTFGSGTRLTVV.

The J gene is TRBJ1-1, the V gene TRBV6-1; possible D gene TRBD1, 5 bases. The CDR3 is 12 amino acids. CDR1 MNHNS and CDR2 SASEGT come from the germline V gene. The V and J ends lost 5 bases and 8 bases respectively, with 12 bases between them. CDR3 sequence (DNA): TGTGCCAGCAGTCTCGGACGGACAGAAGCTTTCTTT. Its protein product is CASSLGRTEAFF.

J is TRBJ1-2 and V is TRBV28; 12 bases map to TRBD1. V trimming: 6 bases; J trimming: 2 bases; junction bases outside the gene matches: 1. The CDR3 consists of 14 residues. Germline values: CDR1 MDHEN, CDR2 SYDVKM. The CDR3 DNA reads TGTGCCAGCAGGGGGACAGGGGGCAACTATGGCTACACCTTC. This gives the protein CASRGTGGNYGYTF.

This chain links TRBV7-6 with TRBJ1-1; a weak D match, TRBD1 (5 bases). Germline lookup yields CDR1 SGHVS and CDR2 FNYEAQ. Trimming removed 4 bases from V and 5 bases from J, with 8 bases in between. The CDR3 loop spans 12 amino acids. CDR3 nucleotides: TGTGCCAGCAGCTCGCAGGGAACTGAAGCTTTCTTT. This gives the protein CASSSQGTEAFF.

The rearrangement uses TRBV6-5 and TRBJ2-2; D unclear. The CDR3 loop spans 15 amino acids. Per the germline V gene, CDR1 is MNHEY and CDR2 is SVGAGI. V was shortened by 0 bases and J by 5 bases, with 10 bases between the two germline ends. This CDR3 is CASSYSTARTGELFF. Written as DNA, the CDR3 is TGTGCCAGCAGTTACTCCACTGCGCGAACCGGGGAGCTGTTTTTT.

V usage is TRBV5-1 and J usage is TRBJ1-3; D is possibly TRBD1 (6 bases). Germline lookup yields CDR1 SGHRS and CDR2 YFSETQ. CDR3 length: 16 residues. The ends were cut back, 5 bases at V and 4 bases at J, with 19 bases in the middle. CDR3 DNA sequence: TGCGCCAGCAGTTCCGACCCACCGGACAGAGGAAACACCATATATTTT. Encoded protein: CASSSDPPDRGNTIYF.

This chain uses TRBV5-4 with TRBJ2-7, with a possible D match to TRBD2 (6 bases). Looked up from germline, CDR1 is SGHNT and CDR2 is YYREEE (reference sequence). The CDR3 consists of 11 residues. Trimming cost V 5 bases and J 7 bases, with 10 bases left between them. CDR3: CASSLSGEQYF. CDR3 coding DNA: TGTGCCAGCAGTCTTAGCGGAGAGCAGTACTTC.

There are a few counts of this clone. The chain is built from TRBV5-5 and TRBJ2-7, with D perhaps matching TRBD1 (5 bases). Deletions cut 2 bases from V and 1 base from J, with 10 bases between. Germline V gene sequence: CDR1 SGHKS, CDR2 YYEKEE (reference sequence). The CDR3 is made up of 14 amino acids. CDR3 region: CASSFLDTSYEQYF. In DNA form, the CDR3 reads TGTGCCAGCAGCTTTTTGGACACATCCTACGAGCAGTACTTC.